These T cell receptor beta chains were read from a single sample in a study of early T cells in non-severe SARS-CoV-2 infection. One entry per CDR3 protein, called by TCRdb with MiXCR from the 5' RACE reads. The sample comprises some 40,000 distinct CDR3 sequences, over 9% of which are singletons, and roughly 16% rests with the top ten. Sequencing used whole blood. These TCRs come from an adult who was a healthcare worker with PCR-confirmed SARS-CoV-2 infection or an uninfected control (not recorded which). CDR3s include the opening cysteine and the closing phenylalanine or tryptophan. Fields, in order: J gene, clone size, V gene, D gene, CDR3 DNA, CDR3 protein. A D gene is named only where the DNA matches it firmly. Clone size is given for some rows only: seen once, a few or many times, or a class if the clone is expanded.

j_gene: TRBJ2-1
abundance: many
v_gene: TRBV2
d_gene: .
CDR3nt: TGTGCCAGCAGGTTTGAGGTCAGCTCCTACAATGAGCAGTTCTTC
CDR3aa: CASRFEVSSYNEQFF

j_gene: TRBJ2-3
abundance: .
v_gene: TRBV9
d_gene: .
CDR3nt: TGTGCCAGCAGCGTACACACAGGGAGGTCAGATACGCAGTATTTT
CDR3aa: CASSVHTGRSDTQYF

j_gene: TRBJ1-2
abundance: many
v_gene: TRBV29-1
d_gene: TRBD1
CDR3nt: TGCAGCCTCGGGACAGGGGGCGGTCATGGCTACACCTTC
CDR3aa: CSLGTGGGHGYTF

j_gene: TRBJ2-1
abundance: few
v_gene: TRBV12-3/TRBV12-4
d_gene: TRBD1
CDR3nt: TGTGCCAGCAGGTCCCCCGGGACAGGGGTTAACAATGAGCAGTTCTTC
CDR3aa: CASRSPGTGVNNEQFF

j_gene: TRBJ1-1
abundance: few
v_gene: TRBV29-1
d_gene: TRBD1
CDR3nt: TGCAGCGTCGGGGTTACAGGGGGTCAGAACACTGAAGCTTTCTTT
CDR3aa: CSVGVTGGQNTEAFF

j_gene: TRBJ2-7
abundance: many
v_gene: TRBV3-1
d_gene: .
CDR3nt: TGTGCCAGCAGCCAAGGTGTGGTCTACGAGCAGTACTTC
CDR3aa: CASSQGVVYEQYF

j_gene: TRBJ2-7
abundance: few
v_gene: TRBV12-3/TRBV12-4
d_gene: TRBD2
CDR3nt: TGTGCCAGCAGCCAAAGGAGTAGCGGGAGTTACGAGCAGTACTTC
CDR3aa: CASSQRSSGSYEQYF

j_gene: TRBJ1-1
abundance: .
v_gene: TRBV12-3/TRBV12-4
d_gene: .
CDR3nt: TGTGCCAGCAGTTTAGCAGGGAGGAAGGCTGAAGCTTTCTTT
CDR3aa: CASSLAGRKAEAFF

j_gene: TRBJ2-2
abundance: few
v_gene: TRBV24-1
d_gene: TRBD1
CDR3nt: TGTGCCACCAGGGACAGGGAAACCCCCGGGGAGCTGTTTTTT
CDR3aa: CATRDRETPGELFF

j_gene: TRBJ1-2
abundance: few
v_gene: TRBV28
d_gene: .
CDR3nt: TGTGCCACCGCCGAAGGGTCCAACTATGGCTACACCTTC
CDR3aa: CATAEGSNYGYTF

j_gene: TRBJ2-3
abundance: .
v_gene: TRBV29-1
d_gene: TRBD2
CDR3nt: TGCAGCGTTGCCCTTACTAGCGGGGGGAGCACAGATACGCAGTATTTT
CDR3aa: CSVALTSGGSTDTQYF

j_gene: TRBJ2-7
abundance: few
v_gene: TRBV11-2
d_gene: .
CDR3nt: TGTGCCAGCAGCAGGTACAGTGACCCATCTTACGAGCAGTACTTC
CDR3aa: CASSRYSDPSYEQYF

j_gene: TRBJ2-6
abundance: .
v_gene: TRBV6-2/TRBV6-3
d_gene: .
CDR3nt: TGTGCCAGCAGTTACTCCGGGCGGGGGCTCTCTGGGGCCAACGTCCTGACTTTC
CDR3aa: CASSYSGRGLSGANVLTF

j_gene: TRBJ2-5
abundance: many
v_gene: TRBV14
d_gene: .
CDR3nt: TGTGCCAGCAGCCAAGGGCCGGGAGTACGAGAGACCCAGTACTTC
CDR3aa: CASSQGPGVRETQYF

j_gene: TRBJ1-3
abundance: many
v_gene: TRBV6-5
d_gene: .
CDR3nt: TGTGCCAGCAGTTACTCGAGGTTCAGTTCGACTGGAAACACCATATATTTT
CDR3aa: CASSYSRFSSTGNTIYF

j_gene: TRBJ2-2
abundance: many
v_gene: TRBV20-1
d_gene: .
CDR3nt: TGCAGTGCTAGCCCCGGCGGGGCCGGGGAGCTGTTTTTT
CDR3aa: CSASPGGAGELFF

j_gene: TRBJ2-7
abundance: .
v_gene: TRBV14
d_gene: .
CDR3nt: TGTGCCAGCAGCCAAGATCTGTTGGGGTACGAGCAGTACTTC
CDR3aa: CASSQDLLGYEQYF

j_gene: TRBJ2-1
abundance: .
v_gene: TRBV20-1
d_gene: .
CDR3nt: TGCAGTGCTCCGGTACCGTCCTACAATGAGCAGTTCTTC
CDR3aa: CSAPVPSYNEQFF

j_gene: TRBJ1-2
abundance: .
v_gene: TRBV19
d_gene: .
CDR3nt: TGTGCCAGTTACGACCAGGGAAATTACTACACCTTC
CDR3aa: CASYDQGNYYTF

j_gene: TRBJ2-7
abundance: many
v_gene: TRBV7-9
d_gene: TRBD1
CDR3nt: TGTGCCAGCAGCCAGGGGGCGGCGAACGAGCAGTACTTC
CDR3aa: CASSQGAANEQYF

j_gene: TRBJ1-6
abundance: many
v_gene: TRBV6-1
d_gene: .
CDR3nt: TGTGCCAGCACCCTCGTAAGGGGGAGAGGTTCACCCCTCCACTTT
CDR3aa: CASTLVRGRGSPLHF

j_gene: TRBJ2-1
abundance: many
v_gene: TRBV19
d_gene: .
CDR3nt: TGTGCCAGTAGTATAGCGGGAGAAGCTTTCGATGAGCAGTTCTTC
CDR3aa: CASSIAGEAFDEQFF

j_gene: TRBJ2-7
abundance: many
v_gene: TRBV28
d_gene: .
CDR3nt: TGTGCCAGCAGTCATCCCACCTATTATAGCGGCTACGAGCAGTACTTC
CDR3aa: CASSHPTYYSGYEQYF

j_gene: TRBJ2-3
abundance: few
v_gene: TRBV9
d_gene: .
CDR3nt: TGTGCCAGCAGCGTAATTAGCGCCCACACAGATACGCAGTATTTT
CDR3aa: CASSVISAHTDTQYF

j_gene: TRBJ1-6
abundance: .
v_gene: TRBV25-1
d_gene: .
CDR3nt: TGTGCCAGCAGTGAATATAATACAGTTAATTCACCCCTCCACTTT
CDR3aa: CASSEYNTVNSPLHF

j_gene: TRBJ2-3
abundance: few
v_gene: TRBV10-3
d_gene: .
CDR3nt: TGTGCCGGATCAGGGACGCCACTTTCTAGCACAGATACGCAGTATTTT
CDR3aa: CAGSGTPLSSTDTQYF

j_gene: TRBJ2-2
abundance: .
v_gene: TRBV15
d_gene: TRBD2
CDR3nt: TGTGCCACCAGCAGAGATATGGGCGGGAGTTTTTGTCACCGGGAGCTGTTTTTT
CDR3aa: CATSRDMGGSFCHRELFF

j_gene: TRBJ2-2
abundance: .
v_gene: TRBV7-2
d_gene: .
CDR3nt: TGTGCCAGCAGCTTAGTCGGCGGGGTTGCGAACACCGGGGAGCTGTTTTTT
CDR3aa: CASSLVGGVANTGELFF

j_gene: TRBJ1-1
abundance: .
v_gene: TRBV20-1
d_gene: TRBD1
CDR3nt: TGCAGTGCGGATAGACAGGGAAAGAACACTGAAGCTTTCTTT
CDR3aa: CSADRQGKNTEAFF

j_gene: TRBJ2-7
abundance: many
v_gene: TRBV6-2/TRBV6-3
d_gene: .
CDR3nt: TGTGCCAGCAGTTACACAAGCGCCCCCCACGAGCAGTACTTC
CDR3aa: CASSYTSAPHEQYF

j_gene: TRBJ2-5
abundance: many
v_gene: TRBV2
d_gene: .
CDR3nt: TGTGCCCAGGGGTCAGCCGGGACCCAGTACTTC
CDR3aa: CAQGSAGTQYF

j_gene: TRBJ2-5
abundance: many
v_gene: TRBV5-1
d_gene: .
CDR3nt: TGCGCCAGCAGCTTGGACCAAGAGACCCAGTACTTC
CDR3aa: CASSLDQETQYF

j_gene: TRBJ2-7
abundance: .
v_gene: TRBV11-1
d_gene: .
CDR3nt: TGTGCCAGCAGTTCGAGCGGAGACGAGCAGTACTTC
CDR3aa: CASSSSGDEQYF

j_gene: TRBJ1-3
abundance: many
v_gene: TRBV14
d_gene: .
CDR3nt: TGTGCCAGCGCCTTGGGGGGTCTCGGAAACACCATATATTTT
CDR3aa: CASALGGLGNTIYF

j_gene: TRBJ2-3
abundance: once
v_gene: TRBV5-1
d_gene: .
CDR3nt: TGCGCCAGCAGCTCATCGACTAGTCATTCAGATACGCAGTATTTT
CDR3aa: CASSSSTSHSDTQYF

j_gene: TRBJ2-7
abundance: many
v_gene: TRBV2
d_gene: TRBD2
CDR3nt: TGTGCCAGCGGGGGGGAATCCTACGAGCAGTACTTC
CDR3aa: CASGGESYEQYF

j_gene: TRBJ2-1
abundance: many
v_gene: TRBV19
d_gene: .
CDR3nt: TGTGCCAGTAGTATCGTGGCGGGGCCTTACAATGAGCAGTTCTTC
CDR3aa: CASSIVAGPYNEQFF

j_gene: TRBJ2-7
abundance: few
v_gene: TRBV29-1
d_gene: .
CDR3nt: TGCAGCGTTGAAGTGGACCCGGCCTACGAGCAGTACTTC
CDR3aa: CSVEVDPAYEQYF

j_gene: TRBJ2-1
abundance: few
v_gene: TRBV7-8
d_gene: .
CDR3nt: TGTGCCAGCAGAATTTCGGGCCAGCGCAGTGGCAAGAATGAGCAGTTCTTC
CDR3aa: CASRISGQRSGKNEQFF

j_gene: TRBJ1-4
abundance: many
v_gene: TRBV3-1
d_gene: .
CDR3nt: TGTGCCAGCAGCCAAGGTTCCGGGGGCAGTGAAAAACTGTTTTTT
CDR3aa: CASSQGSGGSEKLFF

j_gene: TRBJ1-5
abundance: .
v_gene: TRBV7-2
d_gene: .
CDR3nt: TGTGCCAGCAGCTTAGGGACCCTTTATCAGCCCCAGCATTTT
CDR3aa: CASSLGTLYQPQHF

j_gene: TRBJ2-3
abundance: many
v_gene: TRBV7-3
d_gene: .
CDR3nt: TGTGCCAGCAGCCCAGACTACACAGATACGCAGTATTTT
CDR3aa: CASSPDYTDTQYF

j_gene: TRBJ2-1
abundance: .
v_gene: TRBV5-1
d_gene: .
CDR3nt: TGCGCCAGCAGCCCCCTAGGGGGGGGAGGGAATGAGCAGTTCTTC
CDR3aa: CASSPLGGGGNEQFF

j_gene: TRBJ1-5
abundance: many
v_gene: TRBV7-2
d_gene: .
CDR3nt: TGTGCCAGCAGCTTACGGCGCAATCAGCCCCAGCATTTT
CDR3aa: CASSLRRNQPQHF

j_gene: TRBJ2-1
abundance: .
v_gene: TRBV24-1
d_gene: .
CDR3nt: TGTGCCACCAGTGACCTTGGGTATGAGCAGTTCTTC
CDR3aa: CATSDLGYEQFF

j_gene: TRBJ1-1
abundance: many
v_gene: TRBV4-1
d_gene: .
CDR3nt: TGCGCCAGCAGCGGACAACATGGGAAAGCTTTCTTT
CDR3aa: CASSGQHGKAFF